The 14 T cell receptor beta chains below were found in one sample sequenced in a study of T cell responses to AZD1222 COVID-19 vaccine. Produced via immunoSEQ multiplex PCR; TCRdb's table is partial and in-frame only. The profile covers roughly 200,000 clones, with 90% to 95% appearing a single time and around 1.5% taken by the ten largest. Sequenced material: peripheral blood, taken 28 days after the second dose of the MenACWY control vaccine. The receptors shown here come from an adult who received the MenACWY meningococcal vaccine as a control.

The chain employs TRBV9 and TRBJ2-7; tentatively, D is TRBD1 (6 bases). The germline V gene has CDR1 SGDLS and CDR2 YYNGEE. V was shortened by 0 bases and J by 3 bases, with 16 bases between the two germline ends. The CDR3 loop spans 16 amino acids. The CDR3: CASSVEGTRGDYEQYF. In nucleotides, the CDR3 is TGTGCCAGCAGCGTAGAGGGGACAAGAGGGGACTACGAGCAGTACTTC. Based on the CDR3 plus reference TRBV9 and TRBJ2-7, the full variable domain is DSGVTQTPKHLITATGQRVTLRCSPRSGDLSVYWYQQSLDQGLQFLIQYYNGEERAKGNILERFSAQQFPDLHSELNLSSLELGDSALYFCASSVEGTRGDYEQYFGPGTRLTVT.

On this clone: Compared with germline, one end of the junction differs, possibly owing to a read error. V usage is TRBV7-8 and J usage is TRBJ2-7, with a possible D match to TRBD2 (5 bases). CDR1 SGHVS and CDR2 FQNEAQ come from the germline V gene. This CDR3 spans 12 amino acids. The CDR3: CASSTLGSGTNF. In nucleotides, the CDR3 is TGTGCCAGCAGCACCTTAGGGAGCGGAACAAATTTC.

The chain joins TRBV28 to TRBJ1-2, with D hard to call. The length of the CDR3 is 12 residues. CDR1 is MDHEN and CDR2 is SYDVKM in the germline V gene. V lost 2 bases to trimming and J lost 6 bases, with 7 bases between them. The CDR3 DNA follows: TGTGCCAGCAGTTTAACCGGGAATGGCTACACCTTC. Residues: CASSLTGNGYTF.

This chain connects TRBV30 to TRBJ1-1, with TRBD1 matching 8 bases. This CDR3 has 14 residues. Germline values: CDR1 GTSNPN, CDR2 SVGIG (reference sequence). After removal of 0 bases from V and 3 bases from J, the junction contained 3 bases not matched to a gene. The CDR3 here is CAWSVLQGDTEAFF. CDR3 DNA sequence: TGTGCCTGGAGTGTTTTACAGGGGGACACTGAAGCTTTCTTT.

The V call is TRBV27, the J call TRBJ2-2; D remains ambiguous. CDR3 length: 14 residues. Germline V gene data show CDR1 as MNHEY and CDR2 as SMNVEV (reference sequence). Trimming removed 7 bases at V and 6 bases at J, with 15 bases between. This chain's CDR3 is CASTYSLTPGELFF. In DNA, the CDR3 is TGTGCCAGCACCTACAGTCTCACCCCCGGGGAGCTGTTTTTT.

This chain joins TRBV19 and TRBJ2-7; possibly TRBD2 for D (6 bases). Germline V gene data show CDR1 as LNHDA and CDR2 as SQIVND (reference sequence). The CDR3 length is 13 residues. Trimming removed 9 bases from V and 6 bases from J, with 18 bases in between. The DNA for the CDR3 is TGTGCCAGCACCGGGACTGGTATCGGCGAGCAGTACTTC. Its protein is CASTGTGIGEQYF.

The table lists this clone with a count of one. This rearrangement joins TRBV25-1 to TRBJ1-2; 7 bases are shared with TRBD1. V trimming: 1 base; J trimming: 0 bases; junction bases outside the gene matches: 2. CDR1 and CDR2 (germline): MGHDK, SYGVNS. The CDR3 extends over 15 amino acids. Here the CDR3 reads CASSEWGQPNYGYTF. The DNA of the CDR3 is TGTGCCAGCAGTGAATGGGGACAGCCTAACTATGGCTACACCTTC.

V gene TRBV6-5 combines with J gene TRBJ1-4; unclear D gene. The CDR3 covers 15 residues. Per germline, CDR1 MNHEY and CDR2 SVGAGI. Trimming stripped 6 bases from V and 4 bases from J, with 15 bases between. CDR3 in amino acids: CASRWLQEDNEKLFF. Written as DNA, the CDR3 is TGTGCCAGCAGGTGGTTGCAGGAAGATAATGAAAAACTGTTTTTT.

The chain uses TRBV19 and TRBJ1-1, with D unresolved. Trimming took 5 bases from V and 3 from J, leaving 13 bases between them. The CDR3 loop spans 14 amino acids. Looked up from germline, CDR1 is LNHDA and CDR2 is SQIVND (reference sequence). CDR3 residues: CASSPQMGHTEAFF. As DNA, the CDR3 is TGTGCCAGTAGTCCTCAAATGGGTCACACTGAAGCTTTCTTT.

V usage is TRBV12-5 and J usage is TRBJ1-1; D gene uncertain. Looked up from germline, CDR1 is LGHNT and CDR2 is FRNRAP. The CDR3 has 13 residues. Between the trimmed V and J ends, which lost 6 bases and 4 bases, there was a span of 12 bases. Here the CDR3 DNA reads TGTGCTAGTGGCCCCGAACGGGGCACTGAAGCTTTCTTT. Translation gives CASGPERGTEAFF.

The J gene is TRBJ2-1, the V gene TRBV27; 10 nucleotides agree with TRBD2. The length of the CDR3 is 13 residues. Germline V gene sequence: CDR1 MNHEY, CDR2 SMNVEV (reference sequence). V was clipped by 8 bases and J by 4 bases; unmatched bases: 2. DNA of the CDR3: TGTGCCAGCTGTAGCGGGGGGTACAATGAGCAGTTCTTC. Residues: CASCSGGYNEQFF.

J is TRBJ1-5 and V is TRBV6-5; D not resolved. The ends were cut back, 4 bases at V and 0 bases at J, with 10 bases in the middle. Germline CDR1 is MNHEY and CDR2 is SVGAGI. This CDR3 comprises 15 residues. The CDR3 DNA sequence: TGTGCCAGCAGTTTCGATCAGTTTAGCAATCAGCCCCAGCATTTT. This encodes CASSFDQFSNQPQHF.

This chain joins TRBV28 and TRBJ1-2; TRBD1 is a possible D gene (6 bases). Trimming removed 2 bases from V and 2 bases from J, with 12 bases in between. CDR1 and CDR2 (germline): MDHEN, SYDVKM. This CDR3 comprises 15 residues. The CDR3 is CASSLLLDSNYGYTF. CDR3 nucleotides: TGTGCCAGCAGTTTACTCTTGGACAGCAACTATGGCTACACCTTC.

DNA of the CDR3: TGTGCCAGCAGCGCCGGTGACAGCCTGGCTAACTATGGCTACACCTTC. Amino acid sequence: CASSAGDSLANYGYTF. The chain combines TRBV11-2 with TRBJ1-2; the D gene is possibly TRBD1 (5 bases). Per germline, CDR1 SGHAT and CDR2 FQNNGV. Trimming removed 5 bases from V and 0 bases from J, with 16 bases in between. The CDR3 extends over 16 amino acids. The full variable domain, rest sourced from reference TRBV11-2 and TRBJ1-2, is EAGVAQSPRYKIIEKRQSVAFWCNPISGHATLYWYQQILGQGPKLLIQFQNNGVVDDSQLPKDRFSAERLKGVDSTLKIQPAKLEDSAVYLCASSAGDSLANYGYTFGSGTRLTVV.